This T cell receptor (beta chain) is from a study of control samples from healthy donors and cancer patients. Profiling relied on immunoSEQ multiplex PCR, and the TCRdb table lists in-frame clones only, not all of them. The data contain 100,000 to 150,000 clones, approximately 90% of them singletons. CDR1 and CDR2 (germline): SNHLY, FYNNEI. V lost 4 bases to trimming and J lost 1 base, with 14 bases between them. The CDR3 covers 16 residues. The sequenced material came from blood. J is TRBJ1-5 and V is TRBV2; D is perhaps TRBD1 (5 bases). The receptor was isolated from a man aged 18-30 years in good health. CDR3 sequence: CASSAFAGTSNQPQHF. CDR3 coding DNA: TGTGCCAGCAGTGCATTTGCGGGGACGAGCAATCAGCCCCAGCATTTT.